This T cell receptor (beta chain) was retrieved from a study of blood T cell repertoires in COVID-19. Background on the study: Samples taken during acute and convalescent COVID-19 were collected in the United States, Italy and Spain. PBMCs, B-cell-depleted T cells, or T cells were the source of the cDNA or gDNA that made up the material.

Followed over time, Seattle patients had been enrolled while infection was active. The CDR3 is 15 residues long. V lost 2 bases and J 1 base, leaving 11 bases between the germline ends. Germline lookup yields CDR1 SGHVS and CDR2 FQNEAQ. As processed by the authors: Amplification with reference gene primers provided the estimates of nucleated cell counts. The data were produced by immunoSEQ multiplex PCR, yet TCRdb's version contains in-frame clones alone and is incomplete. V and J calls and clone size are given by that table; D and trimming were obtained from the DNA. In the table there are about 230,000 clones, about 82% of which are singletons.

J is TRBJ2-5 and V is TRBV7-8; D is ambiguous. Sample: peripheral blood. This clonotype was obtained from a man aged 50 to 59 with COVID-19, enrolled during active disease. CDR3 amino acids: CASSLLEPIQETQYF. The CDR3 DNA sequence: TGTGCCAGCAGCTTACTTGAGCCTATCCAAGAGACCCAGTACTTC.